The source of this T cell receptor (beta chain) is a study of technical replicates of blood from a few donors. The CDR3 covers 13 residues. Losses at the gene ends were 7 bases for V and 2 bases for J; bases not matched to a gene: 4. The V gene's germline CDR1 is SQVTM and CDR2 ANQGSEA. TCRdb's copy holds only in-frame clones and misses some; the assay was immunoSEQ multiplex PCR. Of about 73,000 clones in the sample, 90% were seen once. The rearrangement links TRBV29-1 to TRBJ2-1, with TRBD1 identical over 8 bases. The sequenced material came from PBMCs. The sequence came from a human donor in good health. Some clones in this sample may be carry-over from other donors' samples. CDR3 loop: CSGGQGPYNEQFF. The CDR3 DNA reads TGCAGCGGCGGACAGGGCCCCTACAATGAGCAGTTCTTC.